The 16 T cell receptor beta chains below were found in one sample sequenced in a study of Ad26.COV2.S vaccination and SARS-CoV-2 variants. Using immunoSEQ multiplex PCR, the repertoire was profiled, and TCRdb retains in-frame clones only, with some absent. The sample has more than 400,000 clones; 90% are singletons. The treatment denotes: roughly 19 received Ad26.COV2.S at low or high dose, single or two shots; several received placebo; per-sample allocation not given. Following the first vaccine or placebo injection, samples were taken on day 63. The sample here was peripheral blood, taken in a trial of Ad26.COV2.S vaccine versus placebo. Receptors originate from a person between 18 and 65 years old who received the Ad26.COV2.S COVID-19 vaccine or a placebo.

V is TRBV28 and J is TRBJ1-3, with D possibly TRBD1 on 5 matching bases. V lost 6 bases and J 2 bases, leaving 14 bases between the germline ends. Per the germline V gene, CDR1 is MDHEN and CDR2 is SYDVKM. This CDR3 contains 15 residues. CDR3 protein: CASSLWGTAGNTIYF. CDR3 bases: TGTGCCAGCAGCCTTTGGGGGACGGCTGGAAACACCATATATTTT.

The chain combines TRBV13 with TRBJ2-7; 8 bases are a match to TRBD1. This CDR3 is built from 13 residues. Germline lookup yields CDR1 PRHDT and CDR2 FYEKMQ (reference sequence). The junction had 1 base not matched to a gene; V was cut back by 4 bases and J by 2 bases. This chain's CDR3 is CASSSDRAYEQYF. The CDR3 DNA is TGTGCCAGCAGCTCGGACAGGGCCTACGAGCAGTACTTC.

This chain uses TRBV7-9 with TRBJ2-2, with TRBD1 as a possible D gene (5 bases). Germline V CDR1 and CDR2: SEHNR, FQNEAQ (reference sequence). V lost 3 bases and J 7 bases, leaving 21 bases between the germline ends. The CDR3 has 17 residues. CDR3 bases: TGTGCCAGCAGCTTTCCATCCCCAGTGGGGCGGAACGGGGAGCTGTTTTTT. Residues: CASSFPSPVGRNGELFF.

CDR3 region: CASKGTGEPRGNQPQHF. The CDR3 nucleotides read TGTGCCAGCAAAGGGACAGGGGAACCCCGTGGGAATCAGCCCCAGCATTTT. The chain couples TRBV6-4 to TRBJ1-5; 10 nucleotides agree with TRBD1. The CDR3 is 17 amino acids. Trimming took 7 bases from V and 4 from J; bases not matched to a gene: 13. Looked up from germline, CDR1 is MRHNA and CDR2 is SNTAGT.

This sequence joins TRBV24-1 and TRBJ1-2; 10 bases match TRBD1. This CDR3 region has 17 residues. The V gene end was trimmed by 3 bases and the J gene end by 4 bases; junction bases not matched to a gene: 10. Germline-derived CDR1 and CDR2 are KGHDR and SFDVKD. CDR3 sequence reads: CATSDGGQGPGLYGYTF. CDR3 nucleotides: TGTGCCACCAGTGATGGGGGACAGGGGCCTGGACTCTATGGCTACACCTTC.

The V call is TRBV5-6, the J call TRBJ1-1, with D possibly matching TRBD1 (6 bases). CDR3 size: 15 residues. V lost 1 base, J lost 1 base, and 11 bases lay in between. Germline lookup yields CDR1 SGHDT and CDR2 YYEEEE. CDR3 nucleotides: TGTGCCAGCAGCTTGTACGGGGGGCAGAACACTGAAGCTTTCTTT. It encodes CASSLYGGQNTEAFF.

The rearrangement uses TRBV2 and TRBJ1-3; 7 bases line up with TRBD1. V trimming: 6 bases; J trimming: 0 bases; junction bases outside the gene matches: 8. This CDR3 comprises 16 residues. Germline-derived CDR1 and CDR2 are SNHLY and FYNNEI. Here the CDR3 DNA reads TGTGCCAGCAGGACACTGGACAGGCACTCTGGAAACACCATATATTTT. As protein: CASRTLDRHSGNTIYF.

This rearrangement joins TRBV5-6 to TRBJ2-7, with D unclear. The CDR3 extends over 15 amino acids. Trimming shortened V by 0 bases and J by 1 base, and 11 bases separated the two germline ends. The germline V gene has CDR1 SGHDT and CDR2 YYEEEE. The CDR3: CASSLAGRASYEQYF. The CDR3 DNA is TGTGCCAGCAGCTTGGCCGGTAGAGCTTCCTACGAGCAGTACTTC. Full variable domain (rest looked up from reference TRBV5-6 and TRBJ2-7): DAGVTQSPTHLIKTRGQQVTLRCSPKSGHDTVSWYQQALGQGPQFIFQYYEEEERQRGNFPDRFSGHQFPNYSSELNVNALLLGDSALYLCASSLAGRASYEQYFGPGTRLTVT.

The CDR3 protein is CASSYDRAGGYTF. CDR3 nucleotides: TGTGCCAGCAGCTATGACAGGGCGGGTGGCTACACCTTC. V usage is TRBV7-3 and J usage is TRBJ1-2, with 7 positions matching TRBD1. Germline V gives CDR1 SGHTA, CDR2 FQGTGA. V gave up 4 bases and J gave up 7 bases; unmatched junction bases: 6. The CDR3 length is 13 residues.

The genes are TRBV3-1 (or the pseudogene TRBV3-2) and TRBJ2-7; 11 bases fit TRBD2. V was pared by 1 base and J by 4 bases, with 6 bases of the junction left unmatched. CDR1 is LGHDT, CDR2 YNNKEL, per germline (reference sequence). The length of the CDR3 is 16 residues. The CDR3 here is CASSQGVAGGRYEQYF. The CDR3 region has the DNA TGTGCCAGCAGCCAAGGTGTAGCGGGAGGGAGATACGAGCAGTACTTC.

The CDR3 loop is CAMGLSDSGETQYF. CDR3 in DNA: TGTGCCATGGGACTCTCGGACAGCGGCGAGACCCAGTACTTC. The chain is built from TRBV19 and TRBJ2-5, with D perhaps being TRBD1 or TRBD2 (6 bases each). The CDR3 extends over 14 amino acids. CDR1 is LNHDA and CDR2 is SQIVND in the germline V gene (reference sequence). V lost 10 bases, J lost 5 bases, and 20 bases lay in between.

The chain couples TRBV6-5 to TRBJ2-6; 7 positions match TRBD2. After removal of 11 bases from V and 2 bases from J, the junction contained 9 bases not matched to a gene. The germline gives CDR1 MNHEY, CDR2 SVGAGI. The CDR3 has 15 amino acids. The DNA of the CDR3 is TGTGCCTCCCGGGGGGAGGGAGCTGGGGCCAACGTCCTGACTTTC. Its translation is CASRGEGAGANVLTF.

V usage is TRBV5-4 and J usage is TRBJ2-5, with D tentatively TRBD2 (6 bases). V lost 0 bases and J 5 bases, leaving 8 bases between the germline ends. Looked up from germline, CDR1 is SGHNT and CDR2 is YYREEE (reference sequence). The CDR3 runs 13 residues. DNA of the CDR3: TGTGCCAGCAGCTTGGAAGGAGGGGAGACCCAGTACTTC. Translated: CASSLEGGETQYF.

On this clone: Other DNA sequences in the same sample also yield this CDR3. J is TRBJ2-2 and V is TRBV9; D assignment may be TRBD1 or TRBD2 (5 bases each). This CDR3 comprises 14 residues. Between the trimmed V and J ends, which lost 4 bases and 2 bases, there was a span of 9 bases. Germline V CDR1 and CDR2: SGDLS, YYNGEE. Written as DNA, the CDR3 is TGTGCCAGCAGCCCTGGGACCAACACCGGGGAGCTGTTTTTT. Protein product: CASSPGTNTGELFF.

The chain employs TRBV6-4 and TRBJ2-7; 9 nucleotides align to TRBD2. Germline values: CDR1 MRHNA, CDR2 SNTAGT. The V and J ends lost 3 bases and 7 bases, in that order; junction bases with no gene match: 10. CDR3 size: 15 residues. Here the CDR3 reads CASSESAGGPDEQYF. In DNA, the CDR3 is TGTGCCAGCAGTGAGAGCGCGGGAGGGCCTGATGAGCAGTACTTC.

In DNA, the CDR3 is TGCAGCGTTGAAGGGGGCCGACCCTACACAGATACGCAGTATTTT. Its protein is CSVEGGRPYTDTQYF. J is TRBJ2-3 and V is TRBV29-1, with D maybe TRBD1 (5 bases). This CDR3 has 15 residues. Trimming pared 1 base from V and 2 bases from J, leaving 13 bases between. Looked up from germline, CDR1 is SQVTM and CDR2 is ANQGSEA.